This T cell receptor beta chain was sequenced in a study of blood T cells in healthy people across ages. V was shortened by 3 bases and J by 8 bases, with 7 bases between the two germline ends. The CDR3 is made up of 11 amino acids. Germline CDR1 is SGHTA and CDR2 is FQGNSA. The second PCR ran roughly 6 to 11 cycles with a sample-barcoded 5' primer and J-beta primers. TCRdb re-called the 5' RACE reads with MiXCR, one entry per CDR3 protein. The data show 600,000 to 1,000,000 distinct CDR3 sequences, with approximately 25% seen just once and roughly 3.8% held by the top ten. This clonotype came up once. These data also formed part of another study, on T cells of mothers and their children. Turning to that study: There were over 8 million TCR beta CDR3 reads from each mother and a few million from each child. The authors found no persistent microchimeric T cell clones.

The V call is TRBV7-2, the J call TRBJ1-1; D ambiguous. The sequencing input was blood. This receptor was obtained from a boy between 10 and 17 years old in good health. The CDR3 nucleotides read TGTGCCAGCAGCTTGGAGGGAGAAGCTTTCTTT. It translates to CASSLEGEAFF.